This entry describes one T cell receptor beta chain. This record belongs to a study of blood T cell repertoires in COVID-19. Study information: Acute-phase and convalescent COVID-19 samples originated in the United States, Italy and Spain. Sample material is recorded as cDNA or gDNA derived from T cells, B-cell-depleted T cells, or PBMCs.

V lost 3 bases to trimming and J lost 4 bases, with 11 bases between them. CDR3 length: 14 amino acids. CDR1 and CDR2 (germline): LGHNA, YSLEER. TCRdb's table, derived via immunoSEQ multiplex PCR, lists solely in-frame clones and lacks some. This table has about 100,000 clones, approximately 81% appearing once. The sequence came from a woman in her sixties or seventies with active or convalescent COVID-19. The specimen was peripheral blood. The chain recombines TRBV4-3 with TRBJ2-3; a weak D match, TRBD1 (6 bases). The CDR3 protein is CASSQGAVADTQYF. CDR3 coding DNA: TGCGCCAGCAGCCAGGGGGCCGTCGCAGATACGCAGTATTTT.